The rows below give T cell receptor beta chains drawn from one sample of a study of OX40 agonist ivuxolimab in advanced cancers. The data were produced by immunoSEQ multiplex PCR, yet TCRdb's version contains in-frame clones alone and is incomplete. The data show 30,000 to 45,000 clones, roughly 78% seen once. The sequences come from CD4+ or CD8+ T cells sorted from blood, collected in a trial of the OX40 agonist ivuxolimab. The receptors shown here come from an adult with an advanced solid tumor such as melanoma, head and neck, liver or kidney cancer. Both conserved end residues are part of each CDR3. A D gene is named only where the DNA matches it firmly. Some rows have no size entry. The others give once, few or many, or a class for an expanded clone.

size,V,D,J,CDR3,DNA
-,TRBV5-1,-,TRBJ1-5,CASSLGGRNQPQHF,TGCGCCAGCAGCTTAGGGGGGAGGAATCAGCCCCAGCATTTT
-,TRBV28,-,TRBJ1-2,CASSLSRSYGYTF,TGTGCCAGCAGTTTATCTCGGTCCTATGGCTACACCTTC
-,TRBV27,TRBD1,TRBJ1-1,CASSPQGFGEAFF,TGTGCCAGCAGTCCACAGGGGTTCGGTGAAGCTTTCTTT
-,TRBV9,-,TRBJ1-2,CASSVGGQLSNYGYTF,TGTGCCAGCAGCGTAGGTGGACAGCTATCTAACTATGGCTACACCTTC
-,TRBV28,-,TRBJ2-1,CASRRTRLNNEQFF,TGTGCCAGCAGGAGGACACGGCTAAACAATGAGCAGTTCTTC
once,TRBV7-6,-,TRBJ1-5,CASSLGGGNGQPQHF,TGTGCCAGCAGCTTAGGAGGGGGTAATGGTCAGCCCCAGCATTTT
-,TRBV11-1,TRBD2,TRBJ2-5,CASSPVAGGLQETQYF,TGTGCCAGCAGCCCCGTAGCGGGAGGGCTCCAAGAGACCCAGTACTTC
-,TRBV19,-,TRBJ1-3,CASNAGTGSPGNTIYF,TGTGCCAGTAACGCCGGCACAGGGTCTCCTGGAAACACCATATATTTT
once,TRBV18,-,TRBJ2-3,CASSRGGPRDTQYF,TGTGCCAGCTCACGGGGGGGGCCGAGAGATACGCAGTATTTT
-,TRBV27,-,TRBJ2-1,CASTWGGQAYNEQFF,TGTGCCAGCACCTGGGGGGGACAGGCTTACAATGAGCAGTTCTTC
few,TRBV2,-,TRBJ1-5,CASTQGGDQPQHF,TGTGCCAGCACACAGGGTGGAGATCAGCCCCAGCATTTT
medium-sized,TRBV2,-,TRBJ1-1,CASALKAARVEAFF,TGTGCCAGCGCCCTCAAGGCGGCGAGAGTTGAAGCTTTCTTT
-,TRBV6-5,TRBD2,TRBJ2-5,CASSFGTSGAETQYF,TGTGCCAGCAGTTTCGGGACTAGCGGGGCTGAGACCCAGTACTTC
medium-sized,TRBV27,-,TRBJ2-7,CASSSGITYEQYF,TGTGCCAGCAGTTCCGGGATCACCTACGAGCAGTACTTC
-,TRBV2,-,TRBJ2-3,CASNRQASTDTQYF,TGTGCCAGCAACCGACAGGCTAGCACAGATACGCAGTATTTT
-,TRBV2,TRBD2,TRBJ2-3,CASRVGTSGGVGIDTQYF,TGTGCCAGCAGGGTCGGGACTAGCGGGGGGGTCGGGATAGATACGCAGTATTTT
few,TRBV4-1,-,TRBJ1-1,CASSQDRGVEGPQRLVSTEAFF,TGCGCCAGCAGCCAAGATCGTGGGGTGGAGGGCCCTCAACGCTTGGTGAGCACTGAAGCTTTCTTT
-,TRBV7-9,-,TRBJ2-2,CASSIRQTGELFF,TGTGCCAGCAGCATTCGGCAAACCGGGGAGCTGTTTTTT
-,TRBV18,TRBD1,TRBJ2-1,CASSYRGEYNEQFF,TGTGCCAGCTCATACAGGGGGGAATACAATGAGCAGTTCTTC
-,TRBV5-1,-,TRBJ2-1,CASSLEGGSYNEQFF,TGCGCCAGCAGCTTGGAGGGGGGGTCCTACAATGAGCAGTTCTTC
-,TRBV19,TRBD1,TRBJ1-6,CASRGQDGRNSPLHF,TGTGCCAGTAGGGGACAGGACGGGCGGAATTCACCCCTCCACTTT
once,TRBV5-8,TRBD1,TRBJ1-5,CASSLGQGYQPQHF,TGTGCCAGCAGCTTGGGACAGGGGTATCAGCCCCAGCATTTT
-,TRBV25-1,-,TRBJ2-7,CASSKTVLRGYEQYF,TGTGCCAGCAGTAAGACAGTCCTTCGTGGCTACGAGCAGTACTTC
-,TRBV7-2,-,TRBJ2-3,CASNPRWAPVGADTQYF,TGTGCCAGCAACCCCCGTTGGGCGCCCGTGGGAGCAGATACGCAGTATTTT
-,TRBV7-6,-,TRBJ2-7,CASSLAGAVSYEQYF,TGTGCCAGCAGCTTAGCGGGGGCGGTCTCCTACGAGCAGTACTTC
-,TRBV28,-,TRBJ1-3,CASSLGFTVTSGNTIYF,TGTGCCAGCAGTTTGGGTTTCACGGTTACATCTGGAAACACCATATATTTT
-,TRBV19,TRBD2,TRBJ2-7,CASSRLAASSYEQYF,TGTGCCAGTAGTCGACTAGCGGCAAGCTCCTACGAGCAGTACTTC
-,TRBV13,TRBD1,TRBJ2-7,CASSVRQGYEQYF,TGTGCCAGCAGCGTGAGACAGGGCTACGAGCAGTACTTC
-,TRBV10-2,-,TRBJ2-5,CASSEVGETQYF,TGCGCCAGCAGTGAAGTCGGAGAGACCCAGTACTTC
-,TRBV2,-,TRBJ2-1,CASSEWGTGQFF,TGTGCCAGCAGTGAATGGGGGACTGGGCAGTTCTTC
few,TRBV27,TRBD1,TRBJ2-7,CASSLKGQDYEQYF,TGTGCCAGTTCACTGAAGGGACAGGACTACGAGCAGTACTTC
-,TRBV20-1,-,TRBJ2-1,CSATRDNEQFF,TGCAGTGCTACCAGGGACAATGAGCAGTTCTTC
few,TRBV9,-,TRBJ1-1,CATGKSLNTEAFF,TGTGCCACCGGTAAATCGTTGAACACTGAAGCTTTCTTT